The 18 T cell receptor beta chains below all came from one sample that was sequenced in a study of T cells in Graves' hyperthyroidism and ophthalmopathy. There were TCR beta CDR3 regions amplified from RNA transcripts. HTBI primers were employed in a first-round RT-PCR of the TCR CDR3. TCRdb reprocessed the multiplex PCR reads via MiXCR and lists one record per CDR3 protein. This sample has more than 300,000 distinct CDR3 sequences, with around 14% found just once. Sequenced input: blood. The receptor set was obtained from a young woman with Graves' hyperthyroidism.

Many counts were recorded for this clonotype. J is TRBJ2-3 and V is TRBV27; D unresolved. The CDR3 consists of 11 residues. From germline, CDR1 is MNHEY and CDR2 SMNVEV (reference sequence). The V gene lost 2 bases and the J gene lost 6 bases, with 3 bases spanning the gap. The CDR3 spells CASSLMDTQYF. The CDR3 bases are TGTGCCAGCAGTTTAATGGATACGCAGTATTTT.

This clonotype was counted at least ten times. CDR3 in DNA: TGTGCCAGTAGTGCCTACTTAGGACAGCAAGAGACCCAGTACTTC. It is translated as CASSAYLGQQETQYF. This chain links TRBV19 with TRBJ2-5, with D perhaps TRBD1 (6 bases). This CDR3 region has 15 residues. CDR1 LNHDA and CDR2 SQIVND come from the germline V gene (reference sequence). Trimming shortened V by 5 bases and J by 2 bases, and 15 bases separated the two germline ends.

This clonotype was observed many times. This chain uses TRBV2 with TRBJ2-3; no clear D. This CDR3 has 14 residues. Germline V gene data show CDR1 as SNHLY and CDR2 as FYNNEI. The V and J ends lost 7 bases and 3 bases respectively, with 14 bases between them. The CDR3 protein is CASKAVSQTDTQYF. The CDR3 DNA is TGTGCCAGCAAGGCCGTGAGCCAAACAGATACGCAGTATTTT.

This clonotype was seen repeatedly, ten times or more. This rearrangement joins TRBV7-9 to TRBJ2-1; tentative D call: TRBD2 (6 bases). CDR3 length: 12 amino acids. Germline CDR1 and CDR2: SEHNR and FQNEAQ (reference sequence). V gave up 4 bases and J gave up 9 bases, with 10 bases separating them. The chain's CDR3 is CASSSEGVEQFF. CDR3 nucleotide sequence: TGTGCCAGCAGCTCGGAGGGTGTTGAGCAGTTCTTC.

This chain joins TRBV4-2 and TRBJ2-3; TRBD2 aligns across 11 bases. From germline, CDR1 is LGHNA and CDR2 YNFKEQ. This CDR3 region has 16 residues. Unmatched junction bases numbered 2, after V lost 2 bases and J lost 1 base. In nucleotides, the CDR3 is TGTGCCAGCAGCCAACTACTAGCGGGAGGCACAGATACGCAGTATTTT. It encodes CASSQLLAGGTDTQYF.

This clonotype was recorded at least ten times. The CDR3 protein is CSVKPHAGANGYTF. The CDR3 coding sequence is TGCAGCGTTAAACCTCACGCGGGTGCCAATGGCTACACCTTC. The chain employs TRBV29-1 and TRBJ1-2; D not certain. Germline V gene lookup returns CDR1 SQVTM and CDR2 ANQGSEA. V was shortened by 5 bases and J by 6 bases, with 19 bases between the two germline ends. The CDR3 totals 14 residues.

In this sample, this clonotype turned up many times. The chain employs TRBV3-1 and TRBJ1-2; possibly TRBD1 for D (5 bases). The CDR3 is made up of 13 amino acids. Per germline, CDR1 LGHDT and CDR2 YNNKEL (reference sequence). V was pared by 1 base and J by 8 bases, with 11 bases between. CDR3 sequence (DNA): TGTGCCAGCAGCCAAGTGGGACCGGGAGGCTACACCTTC. It specifies CASSQVGPGGYTF.

This clonotype was detected ten times or more. The rearrangement uses TRBV9 and TRBJ2-1; 8 positions agree with TRBD2. CDR3 length: 16 residues. V lost 3 bases and J lost 1; bases outside the gene matches: 6. Germline loops: CDR1 SGDLS, CDR2 YYNGEE. The CDR3 sequence is CASSGTSGDSYNEQFF. Written as DNA, the CDR3 is TGTGCCAGCAGCGGCACTAGCGGAGATTCCTACAATGAGCAGTTCTTC.

The V call is TRBV10-3, the J call TRBJ1-1, with 10 bases fitting TRBD1. The CDR3 loop spans 15 amino acids. The germline CDR1 and CDR2 sequences are ENHRY and SYGVKD. V gave up 5 bases and J gave up 1 base; unmatched junction bases: 4. CDR3 residues: CAISRDRGRNTEAFF. The DNA of the CDR3 is TGTGCCATCAGTAGAGACAGGGGGCGGAACACTGAAGCTTTCTTT.

This sequence joins TRBV7-2 and TRBJ2-3; maybe TRBD1 (5 bases). This CDR3 spans 12 amino acids. Trimming took 5 bases from V and 8 from J, leaving 11 bases between them. Germline loops: CDR1 SGHTA, CDR2 FQGNSA. CDR3 DNA: TGTGCCAGCAGCCAGGACCAGGGTACGCAGTATTTT. It specifies CASSQDQGTQYF.

The chain combines TRBV29-1 with TRBJ1-2, with 9 bases aligning to TRBD1. The CDR3 has 13 residues. The trim removed 6 bases at V and 2 bases at J, leaving 4 bases unmatched. Germline V gene lookup returns CDR1 SQVTM and CDR2 ANQGSEA. CDR3 bases: TGCAGCGTCGGGACAGGGACCAACTATGGCTACACCTTC. Translated: CSVGTGTNYGYTF. The complete variable domain, with remaining parts taken from reference TRBV29-1 and TRBJ1-2, reads SAVISQKPSRDICQRGTSLTIQCQVDSQVTMMFWYRQQPGQSLTLIATANQGSEATYESGFVIDKFPISRPNLTFSTLTVSNMSPEDSSIYLCSVGTGTNYGYTFGSGTRLTVV.

V usage is TRBV9 and J usage is TRBJ2-1; possibly TRBD2 for D (5 bases). This CDR3 is 15 amino acids long. Looked up from germline, CDR1 is SGDLS and CDR2 is YYNGEE. Trimming removed 4 bases from V and 8 bases from J, with 19 bases in between. CDR3 bases: TGTGCCAGCAGCCTTGGGATCCTCCTAGCCGATGAGCAGTTCTTC. Protein product: CASSLGILLADEQFF.

The rearrangement joins TRBV19 to TRBJ2-5, with a tentative D call TRBD1 (5 bases). The CDR3 totals 14 residues. Trimming left V 0 bases short and J 4 bases short, with 9 bases between. The germline V gene encodes CDR1 LNHDA and CDR2 SQIVND (reference sequence). CDR3 DNA: TGTGCCAGTAGTATAGACAGGGTAGGAGAGACCCAGTACTTC. It yields the protein CASSIDRVGETQYF.

As to this clonotype: A much more abundant neighbour one base away suggests this may be a read error. The chain is built from TRBV20-1 and TRBJ2-2; D is possibly TRBD2 (6 bases). Germline V CDR1 and CDR2: DFQATT, SNEGSKA (reference sequence). The CDR3 length is 16 residues. V was clipped by 2 bases and J by 7 bases, with 20 bases between them. The CDR3 DNA follows: TGCAGTGCTAGACCCCGGACTATCGGCAACCTCGGGGAGCTGTTTTTT. Its translation is CSARPRTIGNLGELFF.

The chain joins TRBV19 to TRBJ1-5, with D possibly matching TRBD1 (5 bases). The germline CDR1 and CDR2 sequences are LNHDA and SQIVND (reference sequence). V lost 5 bases, J lost 5 bases, and 19 bases lay in between. The CDR3 consists of 16 residues. The CDR3 region is CASSLGRSKSDQPQHF. CDR3 bases: TGTGCCAGTAGTTTGGGACGGTCCAAATCGGATCAGCCCCAGCATTTT.

This clonotype appeared many times. The chain recombines TRBV11-1 with TRBJ2-7, with 9 bases matching TRBD1. J was trimmed by 5 bases and V by 5 bases; bases with no gene match: 7. The CDR3 has 14 residues. The germline gives CDR1 SGHAT, CDR2 FQDESV (reference sequence). The CDR3 DNA reads TGTGCCAGCAGCCCGAACAGGGGGCTCAACGAGCAGTACTTC. It translates to CASSPNRGLNEQYF.

This clonotype was found a few times. Since a much larger clone is just one base distant, this may be a read error. This chain links TRBV9 with TRBJ2-1; D remains ambiguous. Trimming pared 1 base from V and 6 bases from J, leaving 17 bases between. The CDR3 totals 16 residues. Looked up from germline, CDR1 is SGDLS and CDR2 is YYNGEE. The CDR3 reads CASSVYAAISLNEQFF. CDR3 DNA sequence: TGTGCCAGCAGCGTATATGCGGCCATTTCTCTCAATGAGCAGTTCTTC.

Ten or more counts support this clonotype. The chain recombines TRBV5-1 with TRBJ2-3; 8 bases map to TRBD2. The CDR3 totals 17 residues. The J segment lost 4 bases and the V segment lost 0 bases, leaving 10 bases of the junction unmatched. Germline assignment: CDR1 SGHRS and CDR2 YFSETQ. DNA for the CDR3: TGCGCCAGCAGCTTGGGCCCGGAAAGCGGGGGAGCAGATACGCAGTATTTT. It codes for CASSLGPESGGADTQYF.